The rows below give T cell receptor beta chains drawn from one sample of a study of blood T cell repertoires in COVID-19. Method: immunoSEQ multiplex PCR; TCRdb's copy keeps in-frame clones and lacks some. Seen here are around 220,000 clones, about 88% observed once, and the top ten hold 9.5% to 13%. Sequencing was carried out using peripheral blood. These receptors came from a woman aged 45-60 years with COVID-19, enrolled during active disease. The CDR3 runs from the conserved cysteine through the conserved F or W. Each record gives: CDR3 DNA, CDR3 protein, V gene, clone size, J gene, D gene. D genes are given only for firm matches. Rows give clone size only sometimes, using once, few, many, or a class for an expanded clone.

TGTGCCAGCAGTGAAGCGTGGGGAGCCTCCTACAATGAGCAGTTCTTC | CASSEAWGASYNEQFF | TRBV2 | once | TRBJ2-1 | .
TGTGCCAGCAGCTTATTCGGGAGCACAGATACGCAGTATTTT | CASSLFGSTDTQYF | TRBV7-2 | . | TRBJ2-3 | .
TGTGCCAGCAGCTTGGGAGGCGCGAACACCGGGGAGCTGTTTTTT | CASSLGGANTGELFF | TRBV5-6 | . | TRBJ2-2 | .
TGTGCCAGCAGTTTGTCAGGGGGATCCCTTGGGCCCCAGCATTTT | CASSLSGGSLGPQHF | TRBV27 | . | TRBJ1-5 | TRBD1
TGTGCCAGTAGTTCACAGGGAACCGGGGAGCTGTTTTTT | CASSSQGTGELFF | TRBV19 | . | TRBJ2-2 | .
TGTGCCATCAGGGGCAGGACAGATACGCAGTATTTT | CAIRGRTDTQYF | TRBV10-3 | few | TRBJ2-3 | .
TGTGCCATCAGGCCGGGACTAGCGGGGATGGATGAGCAGTTCTTC | CAIRPGLAGMDEQFF | TRBV10-3 | . | TRBJ2-1 | TRBD2
TGTGCCAGCAGCCCACGGACAGGGTCAGGCCAGCCCCAGCATTTT | CASSPRTGSGQPQHF | TRBV7-8 | once | TRBJ1-5 | TRBD1
TGTGCCACCAGCGGGACTAGCGGGGGGCGAGAGCAGTTCTTC | CATSGTSGGREQFF | TRBV24-1 | . | TRBJ2-1 | TRBD2
TGTGCCATCACCAGAGTGGGGACAGGGTTCATCGAGCAGTTCTTC | CAITRVGTGFIEQFF | TRBV10-3 | . | TRBJ2-1 | TRBD1
TGTGCCAGCAGCTTGGCCGGTGGTGGCTACACCTTC | CASSLAGGGYTF | TRBV5-6 | . | TRBJ1-2 | .
TGTGCCACCAGTGGGTCGGGACAGTATACAGAGACCCAGTACTTC | CATSGSGQYTETQYF | TRBV24-1 | . | TRBJ2-5 | TRBD1
TGTGCCAGCAGTTACGCAGACACCGGGGAGCTGTTTTTT | CASSYADTGELFF | TRBV6-2/TRBV6-3 | . | TRBJ2-2 | .
TGTGCCAGCAGCCAACTCAGGGGACGTCTAATGAACACTGAAGCTTTCTTT | CASSQLRGRLMNTEAFF | TRBV14 | . | TRBJ1-1 | .
TGTGCCATCAGGTCCGACAGGGACAACCGTAATGAAAAACTGTTTTTT | CAIRSDRDNRNEKLFF | TRBV10-3 | . | TRBJ1-4 | TRBD1
TGTGCCAGCAGTTTAATAGGGGCTGTTTTAAATTCACCCCTCCACTTT | CASSLIGAVLNSPLHF | TRBV27 | . | TRBJ1-6 | .
TGTGCCATCAGTTGGGGACAGTTAAACACCGGGGAGCTGTTTTTT | CAISWGQLNTGELFF | TRBV10-3 | . | TRBJ2-2 | TRBD1
TGTGCCAGCAGTTTATATGCAGGGAGCAATCAGCCCCAGCATTTT | CASSLYAGSNQPQHF | TRBV27 | . | TRBJ1-5 | .
TGTGCCAGTAGAGGACAGAGAAGCTCCTATAATTCACCCCTCCACTTT | CASRGQRSSYNSPLHF | TRBV19 | once | TRBJ1-6 | .
TGTGCCAGCAGCTTAGCGCAGGGAGGTAGTGGCTATGGCTACACCTTC | CASSLAQGGSGYGYTF | TRBV7-2 | . | TRBJ1-2 | .
TGTGCCAGCATTGGGAGCGGGTTCACAGATACGCAGTATTTT | CASIGSGFTDTQYF | TRBV13 | . | TRBJ2-3 | .
TGCGCCAGCAGCCAAGAGATAACTTCGGGACAGGGTTGGACAGATACGCAGTATTTT | CASSQEITSGQGWTDTQYF | TRBV4-1 | few | TRBJ2-3 | TRBD1
TGTGCCACCAGTGATTATCGGACCGGGGAGCTGTTTTTT | CATSDYRTGELFF | TRBV24-1 | . | TRBJ2-2 | .
TGTGCCAGCTCACCGGACAGGGTTGAAAAACTGTTTTTT | CASSPDRVEKLFF | TRBV18 | . | TRBJ1-4 | TRBD1
TGTGCCAGTAGCAAATTAAACTTCTTTGGGGCCAACGTCCTGACTTTC | CASSKLNFFGANVLTF | TRBV19 | once | TRBJ2-6 | .
TGTGCCAGCAGCTTGGGCTCCGGGTTACAGGGGTATCGCGGCACTGAAGCTTTCTTT | CASSLGSGLQGYRGTEAFF | TRBV5-5 | . | TRBJ1-1 | TRBD1
TGTGCCTGGAGTGTAGGGGGCCACTCTGGAAACACCATATATTTT | CAWSVGGHSGNTIYF | TRBV30 | . | TRBJ1-3 | TRBD1
TGTGCCAGCAGCCAAGACCCTTCTGGGGCCAACGTCCTGACTTTC | CASSQDPSGANVLTF | TRBV3-1/TRBV3-2 | . | TRBJ2-6 | .
TGTGCCAGTAGCAGGGGCCGGGATTCACCCCTCCACTTT | CASSRGRDSPLHF | TRBV19 | . | TRBJ1-6 | .
TGCGCCAGCAGTGAAAACTACGGGGGAAGCACTGAAGCTTTCTTT | CASSENYGGSTEAFF | TRBV10-1 | . | TRBJ1-1 | .
TGTGCCTCAGAGGCGGTCCTTATGTCACCCCTCCACTTT | CASEAVLMSPLHF | TRBV6-6 | . | TRBJ1-6 | .
TGTGCCAGCTCACCACGGGCCGTCCATAGCAATCAGCCCCAGCATTTT | CASSPRAVHSNQPQHF | TRBV18 | . | TRBJ1-5 | .
TGTGCCAGCTCACCGGACAGGGTGAATGCGTTCAATAACAATGAGCAGTTCTTC | CASSPDRVNAFNNNEQFF | TRBV18 | . | TRBJ2-1 | TRBD1
TGTGCCAGCAGACAGACAGGAAAGGAGCAGCCCCAGCATTTT | CASRQTGKEQPQHF | TRBV6-5 | . | TRBJ1-5 | .
TGCGCCAGCAGCTTGGCCGATCGCGGGGGGCCCTTAAGCTCCTACAATGAGCAGTTCTTC | CASSLADRGGPLSSYNEQFF | TRBV5-1 | . | TRBJ2-1 | TRBD2
TGTGCCATCAGTGAGGGTAAAGGGGCGGATGAAAAACTGTTTTTT | CAISEGKGADEKLFF | TRBV10-3 | . | TRBJ1-4 | .
TGTGCCAGTAGTATAGATCGGGACACTACTTCACCCCTCCACTTT | CASSIDRDTTSPLHF | TRBV19 | . | TRBJ1-6 | .
TGTGCCAGCAGCCCTGGCCGAACCTACGAGCAGTACTTC | CASSPGRTYEQYF | TRBV7-2 | . | TRBJ2-7 | .
TGTGCCAGCTCGGCGGCGGGGGGCTACTATGGCTACACCTTC | CASSAAGGYYGYTF | TRBV7-8 | . | TRBJ1-2 | .
TGTGCCAGCAGCTTGACAGGGGGAAAAGACAATGAGCAGTTCTTC | CASSLTGGKDNEQFF | TRBV7-2 | . | TRBJ2-1 | TRBD1
TGTGCCAGCACCCCCCCGGTCTCGGGTTTCAATGAGCAGTTCTTC | CASTPPVSGFNEQFF | TRBV11-3 | . | TRBJ2-1 | .
TGTGCCACCAGCAGAGATTCCGGGTTAAGAGCGAGCTACGAGCAGTACTTC | CATSRDSGLRASYEQYF | TRBV15 | . | TRBJ2-7 | .
TGTGCCAGCAGCCTGGGCGGGGTTAGCACAGATACGCAGTATTTT | CASSLGGVSTDTQYF | TRBV11-3 | . | TRBJ2-3 | .
TGTGCCAGCAGTTGGACAGGCACTGAAGCTTTCTTT | CASSWTGTEAFF | TRBV6-2/TRBV6-3 | . | TRBJ1-1 | TRBD1
TGCGCCAGCAGCCAAGCCGGGAAATACAATGAGCAGTTCTTC | CASSQAGKYNEQFF | TRBV4-3 | . | TRBJ2-1 | .
TGTGCCAGCAGCTTACGGGGGAATAGCAATCAGCCCCAGCATTTT | CASSLRGNSNQPQHF | TRBV7-2 | . | TRBJ1-5 | .
TGTGCCAGTAGTCCTCGACAGGGGAACTATGGCTACACCTTC | CASSPRQGNYGYTF | TRBV19 | . | TRBJ1-2 | TRBD1
TGTGCTAGTGGTTTGGCCGGGACACTATCCACAGATACGCAGTATTTT | CASGLAGTLSTDTQYF | TRBV12-5 | many | TRBJ2-3 | .
TGTGCCAGCAGTTACAGTGGGGCTGGCTACACCTTC | CASSYSGAGYTF | TRBV6-2/TRBV6-3 | . | TRBJ1-2 | .
TGTGCCAGTAGTATAGGGGGGCTTGGGGCCAACGTCCTGACTTTC | CASSIGGLGANVLTF | TRBV19 | once | TRBJ2-6 | .
TGTGCCAGCAGCTCGGAAGACAGTGAACCAGGTACCCAGTACTTC | CASSSEDSEPGTQYF | TRBV5-6 | once | TRBJ2-5 | .
TGTGCCAGCAGAGGCCGAGGGGGGGGCACAGATACGCAGTATTTT | CASRGRGGGTDTQYF | TRBV2 | . | TRBJ2-3 | .